This T cell receptor (beta chain) was captured by sequencing in a study of control samples from healthy donors and cancer patients. Germline V gene lookup returns CDR1 SNHLY and CDR2 FYNNEI. After removal of 0 bases from V and 4 bases from J, the junction contained 8 bases not matched to a gene. The CDR3 is 16 residues long. Sequencing used immunoSEQ multiplex PCR; TCRdb keeps in-frame clones, though not all of them. The data hold some 130,000 clones, with roughly 94% observed a single time. The chain has TRBV2 and TRBJ1-2, with 7 bases aligning to TRBD1. What was sequenced was blood. The receptor was isolated from a man younger than 40 in good health. CDR3 sequence: CASSEASYPGGYGYTF. CDR3 nucleotides: TGTGCCAGCAGTGAAGCGTCCTACCCAGGGGGCTATGGCTACACCTTC.